This section outlines one TCR beta chain sequence together with its context. Its antigen is not identified. PCR involved 60 Vbeta and 13 Jbeta primers. Method: immunoSEQ multiplex PCR; TCRdb's copy keeps in-frame clones and lacks some. Of 150,000 to 250,000 clones in the sample, approximately 80% were seen once. CDR1 and CDR2 from the germline V gene are MGHRA and YSYEKL. The V gene end was trimmed by 4 bases and the J gene end by 2 bases; junction bases not matched to a gene: 3. This CDR3 has 16 amino acids. The data originate from a study of cytomegalovirus exposure and HLA in healthy donors. Broader study findings: About 87% or about 30% of the time was how often most TCR beta V segments were productive, according to an earlier analysis. Among immune exposure information, only CMV serostatus was available. Later analysis identified several of the most significant clusters that appeared linked to common viral pathogens. A later analysis linked a missense variant in DCLRE1C to the trimming of TCR beta V and J genes.

Material for sequencing was PBMCs. The chain has TRBV4-1 and TRBJ2-3; 13 nucleotides match TRBD2. This sequence originates from a boy younger than 10 in good health and CMV-seronegative. This CDR3 reads CASSRGTSGVTDTQYF. The CDR3 DNA sequence: TGCGCCAGCAGCCGGGGGACTAGCGGGGTCACAGATACGCAGTATTTT.